Presented here are 29 T cell receptor beta chains from one specimen sequenced in a study of cytotoxic CD8 clonotypes in ibrutinib-treated CLL. The table came from immunoSEQ multiplex PCR; TCRdb's copy has only in-frame clones and leaves some out. The data contain tens of thousands of clones, under 75% of them singletons. This sample comprised PBMCs, obtained after 12 months of ibrutinib treatment. The source of these receptors is a human donor with chronic lymphocytic leukemia.

This clone was detected only a few times. As DNA, the CDR3 is TGTGCCAGCAGCTTAAGCGTTCGCTACACCTTC. The encoded protein is CASSLSVRYTF. The chain carries TRBV7-2 and TRBJ1-2; D uncertain. The CDR3 runs to 11 residues. Per germline, CDR1 SGHTA and CDR2 FQGNSA. V was cut by 2 bases and J by 9 bases, with 7 bases left in between.

The gene calls are TRBV30 and TRBJ1-3, with unresolved D. The CDR3 sequence is 16 residues long. Germline CDR1 reads GTSNPN; CDR2 reads SVGIG (reference sequence). V was pared by 3 bases and J by 4 bases, with 19 bases between. The CDR3 DNA reads as TGTGCCTGGAGGGACCTCTATGTATCCTCCGGAAACACCATATATTTT. Residues: CAWRDLYVSSGNTIYF.

This sequence joins TRBV14 and TRBJ2-1; 10 bases fit TRBD2. The CDR3 loop spans 20 amino acids. Trimming cost V 0 bases and J 5 bases; bases outside gene matches: 16. CDR1 is SGHDN and CDR2 is FVKESK in the germline V gene. CDR3 DNA: TGTGCCAGCAGCCAAGACCTAAGGATCTTTTCTAGCGGGGGCAACAATGAGCAGTTCTTC. Translation gives CASSQDLRIFSSGGNNEQFF.

The gene calls are TRBV12-5 and TRBJ2-3; 10 bases map to TRBD2. V lost 3 bases, J lost 2 bases, and 8 bases stayed unmatched. The CDR3 consists of 17 residues. The germline V gene encodes CDR1 LGHNT and CDR2 FRNRAP. As DNA, the CDR3 is TGTGCTAGTGGTTTCCCACCTAGCGGGGGACCCACAGATACGCAGTATTTT. Translated, it gives CASGFPPSGGPTDTQYF.

The chain carries TRBV10-1 and TRBJ2-2; TRBD2 matches at 11 bases. In germline, CDR1 is WNHNN, CDR2 SYGVQD (reference sequence). The CDR3 is made up of 17 amino acids. V lost 8 bases and J lost 5; bases outside the gene matches: 13. The CDR3 reads CASGKNSGGARTGELFF. DNA of the CDR3: TGCGCCAGCGGAAAAAATAGCGGGGGGGCCCGGACCGGGGAGCTGTTTTTT.

The chain couples TRBV21-1 to TRBJ1-5; TRBD1 is the table's D call and was not checked against the DNA. TRBV21-1 is noted as a pseudogene. The CDR3 contains 20 residues. CDR3 nucleotide sequence: TGTGCCAGCAGCAAAGTTCTCACACCCCACAGGCGTGATAGCAATCAGCCCCAGCATTTT. This codes for CASSKVLTPHRRDSNQPQHF.

The chain recombines TRBV18 with TRBJ1-2; D gene unclear. The V gene's germline CDR1 is KGHSH and CDR2 LQKENI. Between the trimmed V and J ends, which lost 5 bases and 4 bases, there was a span of 5 bases. The CDR3 runs to 11 residues. The CDR3: CASSYSYGYTF. CDR3 nucleotides: TGTGCCAGCTCATATTCCTATGGCTACACCTTC.

The chain links TRBV5-4 to TRBJ2-1; D possibly uses TRBD1 or TRBD2 (5 bases each). The length of the CDR3 is 14 residues. V lost 4 bases and J lost 4, with 12 bases in between. Germline assignment: CDR1 SGHNT and CDR2 YYREEE (reference sequence). Written as DNA, the CDR3 is TGTGCCAGCAGCCCCTCGGGGCTTTACAATGAGCAGTTCTTC. Its translation: CASSPSGLYNEQFF.

The chain combines TRBV11-3 with TRBJ2-2, with 11 bases lining up with TRBD2. Losses at the gene ends were 7 bases for V and 1 base for J; bases not matched to a gene: 8. The CDR3 spans 17 residues. Germline values: CDR1 SGHNT, CDR2 YENEEA. CDR3 coding DNA: TGTGCCAGCACCGCGGGAGGGACTAGCGGGAACACCGGGGAGCTGTTTTTT. Amino acids: CASTAGGTSGNTGELFF. Full variable domain (outside the CDR3, taken from reference TRBV11-3 and TRBJ2-2): EAGVVQSPRYKIIEKKQPVAFWCNPISGHNTLYWYLQNLGQGPELLIRYENEEAVDDSQLPKDRFSAERLKGVDSTLKIQPAELGDSAVYLCASTAGGTSGNTGELFFGEGSRLTVL.

The chain carries TRBV2 and TRBJ1-5; 8 positions match TRBD1. The CDR3 runs to 14 residues. The trim removed 4 bases at V and 9 bases at J, leaving 8 bases unmatched. In germline, CDR1 is SNHLY, CDR2 FYNNEI. The CDR3 nucleotides are TGTGCCAGCAGTGGGACAGGGAGGCCCCGGCCCCAGCATTTT. Its protein is CASSGTGRPRPQHF.

By share, this clone ranks as medium-sized. J is TRBJ1-2 and V is TRBV5-1, with D possibly matching TRBD1 (5 bases). Germline V gene data show CDR1 as SGHRS and CDR2 as YFSETQ. This CDR3 comprises 16 residues. The V gene lost 0 bases and the J gene lost 4 bases, with 16 bases spanning the gap. In DNA form, the CDR3 reads TGCGCCAGCAGCTTGGGACAGATGGATTTGGGCTATGGCTACACCTTC. Protein: CASSLGQMDLGYGYTF.

V and J are TRBV29-1 and TRBJ2-2; 7 bases fit TRBD2. This CDR3 region has 16 residues. The J segment lost 0 bases and the V segment lost 5 bases, leaving 9 bases of the junction unmatched. Germline CDR1 is SQVTM and CDR2 is ANQGSEA. The CDR3 region has the DNA TGCAGCGTTCCCAGACTAGCTAGCTCGAACACCGGGGAGCTGTTTTTT. As protein: CSVPRLASSNTGELFF.

The chain has TRBV6-5 and TRBJ1-4, with D unresolved. The CDR3 runs to 10 residues. Trimming removed 6 bases from V and 7 bases from J, with 3 bases in between. Germline V gene data show CDR1 as MNHEY and CDR2 as SVGAGI. CDR3 loop: CASRGEKLFF. The CDR3 DNA sequence: TGTGCCAGCAGGGGTGAAAAACTGTTTTTT.

This chain uses TRBV10-3 with TRBJ2-5, with a possible D match to TRBD2 (7 bases). This CDR3 spans 14 amino acids. The V and J ends lost 11 bases and 3 bases respectively, with 19 bases between them. CDR1 and CDR2 from the germline V gene are ENHRY and SYGVKD. DNA for the CDR3: TGTGCCTCTCGGCCGGGGGGCGGAGAAGAGACCCAGTACTTC. Translating it yields CASRPGGGEETQYF.

The V and J genes are TRBV7-9 and TRBJ2-7; either TRBD1 or TRBD2 may supply D (6 bases each). The CDR3 has 14 amino acids. The V end lost 1 base, the J end lost 5 bases, and 12 bases lay between the germline ends. The V gene's germline CDR1 is SEHNR and CDR2 FQNEAQ (reference sequence). In nucleotides, the CDR3 is TGTGCCAGCAGCTTAGGAACGGGGGCCGACGAGCAGTACTTC. Protein sequence: CASSLGTGADEQYF.

In DNA form, the CDR3 reads TGTGCCAGCAGCTTGGATTTTGGGCAGGACACTGAAGCTTTCTTT. Amino acid sequence: CASSLDFGQDTEAFF. The chain links TRBV5-4 to TRBJ1-1; D is unclear. Trimming took 0 bases from V and 3 from J, leaving 12 bases between them. The V gene's germline CDR1 is SGHNT and CDR2 YYREEE (reference sequence). This CDR3 contains 15 residues.

This clone was counted a single time. The rearrangement links TRBV6-5 to TRBJ2-5; 8 nucleotides align to TRBD2. V lost 10 bases to trimming and J lost 3 bases; unmatched junction nucleotides: 7. This CDR3 contains 13 residues. Germline V gives CDR1 MNHEY, CDR2 SVGAGI. CDR3 amino acids: CATSGGEEETQYF. For the CDR3, the DNA is TGTGCCACCTCGGGGGGGGAGGAAGAGACCCAGTACTTC.

This clone was seen just once. The rearrangement joins TRBV9 to TRBJ1-1; unclear D gene. This CDR3 has 13 amino acids. From germline, CDR1 is SGDLS and CDR2 YYNGEE. V lost 4 bases and J lost 3, with 10 bases in between. CDR3 protein: CASSPHLDTEAFF. Written as DNA, the CDR3 is TGTGCCAGCAGCCCCCACCTGGACACTGAAGCTTTCTTT. The full variable domain, in which reference TRBV9 and TRBJ1-1 provide the parts outside the CDR3, is DSGVTQTPKHLITATGQRVTLRCSPRSGDLSVYWYQQSLDQGLQFLIQYYNGEERAKGNILERFSAQQFPDLHSELNLSSLELGDSALYFCASSPHLDTEAFFGQGTRLTVV.

The chain uses TRBV7-3 and TRBJ1-6; D uncertain. The CDR3 totals 13 residues. Trimming took off 5 bases at V and 9 bases at J, with 11 bases between the two ends. The germline CDR1 and CDR2 sequences are SGHTA and FQGTGA. CDR3 sequence reads: CASSLNPVSPLHF. CDR3 coding DNA: TGTGCCAGCAGCCTAAACCCCGTTTCACCCCTCCACTTT. Variable domain in full (rest from reference TRBV7-3 and TRBJ1-6): GAGVSQTPSNKVTEKGKYVELRCDPISGHTALYWYRQSLGQGPEFLIYFQGTGAADDSGLPNDRFFAVRPEGSVSTLKIQRTERGDSAVYLCASSLNPVSPLHFGNGTRLTVT.

This clone has only one observation. The gene calls are TRBV19 and TRBJ1-5; D perhaps matches TRBD1 (6 bases). V was cut by 4 bases and J by 7 bases, with 11 bases left in between. There are 13 residues in the CDR3. The V gene's germline CDR1 is LNHDA and CDR2 SQIVND (reference sequence). The CDR3 sequence: CASSTQGGQPQHF. DNA of the CDR3: TGTGCCAGTAGTACACAGGGTGGACAGCCCCAGCATTTT.

This sequence joins TRBV5-8 and TRBJ1-5, with 11 bases lining up with TRBD1. There are 16 residues in the CDR3. CDR1 is SGHTS, CDR2 YDEGEE, per germline. Trimming at V came to 7 bases and at J to 4 bases, leaving 10 bases not matched to a gene. The CDR3: CASSPDRGPGNQPQHF. In DNA form, the CDR3 reads TGTGCCAGCTCCCCGGACAGGGGGCCTGGTAATCAGCCCCAGCATTTT.

The chain links TRBV11-2 to TRBJ2-4; unclear D gene. V was cut by 1 base and J by 0 bases, with 4 bases left in between. Germline V CDR1 and CDR2: SGHAT, FQNNGV. This CDR3 region has 14 residues. The CDR3: CASSLALAKNIQYF. CDR3 in DNA: TGTGCCAGCAGCTTAGCCTTAGCCAAAAACATTCAGTACTTC. Full variable domain (outside the CDR3, taken from reference TRBV11-2 and TRBJ2-4): EAGVAQSPRYKIIEKRQSVAFWCNPISGHATLYWYQQILGQGPKLLIQFQNNGVVDDSQLPKDRFSAERLKGVDSTLKIQPAKLEDSAVYLCASSLALAKNIQYFGAGTRLSVL.

This clone was seen only once. This chain joins TRBV15 and TRBJ2-5; tentatively, D is TRBD2 (7 bases). Looked up from germline, CDR1 is LNHNV and CDR2 is YYDKDF (reference sequence). The CDR3 length is 13 residues. The V end was cut by 9 bases, the J end by 5 bases, with 16 bases between. Here the CDR3 reads CATGGPSGETQYF. The CDR3 DNA is TGTGCCACGGGGGGGCCCTCGGGGGAGACCCAGTACTTC.

The J gene is TRBJ2-1, the V gene TRBV5-1; no reliable D call. The CDR3 sequence is 11 residues long. V gave up 2 bases and J gave up 8 bases, with 5 bases separating them. Germline V lookup: CDR1 SGHRS, CDR2 YFSETQ. The DNA for the CDR3 is TGCGCCAGCAGCTTTAGGGATGAGCAGTTCTTC. Protein sequence: CASSFRDEQFF.

A few counts support this clone. The rearrangement uses TRBV19 and TRBJ1-1; D might be TRBD1 (6 bases). CDR1 and CDR2 (germline): LNHDA, SQIVND (reference sequence). CDR3 size: 14 residues. V lost 6 bases to trimming and J lost 1 base, with 12 bases between them. Here the CDR3 DNA reads TGTGCCAGTAGAGAACAGGGTTGGAACACTGAAGCTTTCTTT. This gives the protein CASREQGWNTEAFF.

V gene TRBV7-6 combines with J gene TRBJ1-5; the match to TRBD1 covers 11 bases. CDR3 length: 15 amino acids. Per the germline V gene, CDR1 is SGHVS and CDR2 is FNYEAQ. The junction had 7 bases not matched to a gene; V was cut back by 4 bases and J by 8 bases. The CDR3 sequence: CASSYGQGAREPQHF. CDR3 nucleotides: TGTGCCAGCAGCTACGGACAGGGGGCGAGGGAGCCCCAGCATTTT.

The chain recombines TRBV20-1 with TRBJ1-4; D not certain. The ends were cut back, 3 bases at V and 8 bases at J, with 7 bases in the middle. The CDR3 sequence is 11 residues long. Germline values: CDR1 DFQATT, CDR2 SNEGSKA (reference sequence). The CDR3 reads CSARETEKLFF. DNA of the CDR3: TGCAGTGCTAGGGAAACAGAAAAACTGTTTTTT.

CDR3 residues: CASSLGQEAGNTIYF. CDR3 DNA sequence: TGTGCCAGCAGCTTGGGTCAGGAGGCTGGAAACACCATATATTTT. J is TRBJ1-3 and V is TRBV5-6; D gene ambiguous. This CDR3 spans 15 amino acids. Germline V CDR1 and CDR2: SGHDT, YYEEEE. With 0 bases removed from V and 2 bases from J, the gap between germline ends came to 9 bases.

The genes are TRBV19 and TRBJ2-5; D perhaps matches TRBD1 (6 bases). V was shortened by 6 bases and J by 5 bases, with 10 bases between the two germline ends. Germline V gene data show CDR1 as LNHDA and CDR2 as SQIVND (reference sequence). The CDR3 length is 12 residues. The CDR3 nucleotides read TGTGCCAGTAGCCAAACAGGGGAGACCCAGTACTTC. It codes for CASSQTGETQYF.